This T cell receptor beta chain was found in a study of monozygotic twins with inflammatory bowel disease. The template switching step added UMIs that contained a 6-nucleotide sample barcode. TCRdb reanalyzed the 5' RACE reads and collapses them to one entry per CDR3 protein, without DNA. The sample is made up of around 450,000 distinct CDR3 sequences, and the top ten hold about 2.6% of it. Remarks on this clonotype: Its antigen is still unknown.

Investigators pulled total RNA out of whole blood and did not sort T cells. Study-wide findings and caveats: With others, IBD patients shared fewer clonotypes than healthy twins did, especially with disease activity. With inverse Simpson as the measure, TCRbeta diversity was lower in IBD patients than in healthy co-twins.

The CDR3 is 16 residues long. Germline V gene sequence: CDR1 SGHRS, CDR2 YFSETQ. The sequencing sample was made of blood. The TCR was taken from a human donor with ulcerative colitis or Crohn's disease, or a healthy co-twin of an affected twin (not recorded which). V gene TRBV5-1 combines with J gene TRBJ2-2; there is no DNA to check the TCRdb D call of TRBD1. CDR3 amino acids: CASSRTGGTNTGELFF.